These 8 T cell receptor beta chains came from one sample sequenced in a study of CD8+ T cells in alopecia areata. TCR sequencing used cDNA made by reverse transcription of extracted RNA. Here immunoSEQ multiplex PCR was the method, and the copy in TCRdb shows in-frame clones only, minus some. The data hold about 190,000 clones, with 60% observed a single time. Treatment given: oral pan-JAK inhibitor, 5-10 mg twice daily. The sequencing used CD4+ T cells sorted from blood, collected at week 4, from a patient treated with tofacitinib. These TCRs come from a human donor with alopecia areata.

The chain uses TRBV9 and TRBJ2-7; 15 bases fit TRBD2. CDR1 and CDR2 from the germline V gene are SGDLS and YYNGEE. Trimming cost V 4 bases and J 5 bases; bases outside gene matches: 7. This CDR3 comprises 16 residues. CDR3 residues: CASSTGLAGGPNEQYF. CDR3 bases: TGTGCCAGCAGCACGGGACTAGCGGGAGGCCCCAACGAGCAGTACTTC.

This clone appeared once. The V gene is TRBV27, the J gene TRBJ2-3, with D perhaps being TRBD1 or TRBD2 (6 bases each). The CDR3 covers 15 residues. Per the germline V gene, CDR1 is MNHEY and CDR2 is SMNVEV (reference sequence). V was cut by 2 bases and J by 6 bases, with 15 bases left in between. In nucleotides, the CDR3 is TGTGCCAGCAGTTTAAGCCGGTCGGGGGCCGATACGCAGTATTTT. It codes for CASSLSRSGADTQYF.

This clone has a handful of counts. This chain joins TRBV29-1 and TRBJ2-3; D is uncertain. This CDR3 is 13 amino acids long. Germline values: CDR1 SQVTM, CDR2 ANQGSEA. V lost 2 bases, J lost 6 bases, and 12 bases lay in between. The CDR3 sequence is CSVESPEVDTQYF. The CDR3 DNA follows: TGCAGCGTTGAATCTCCTGAAGTGGATACGCAGTATTTT.

The CDR3: CSASRGLQYF. The CDR3 nucleotides are TGCAGTGCCAGCAGGGGGCTTCAGTACTTC. The genes are TRBV20-1 and TRBJ2-4; 8 bases agree with TRBD1. Germline V gene lookup returns CDR1 DFQATT and CDR2 SNEGSKA (reference sequence). The V segment lost 6 bases and the J segment 11 bases; nucleotides outside the gene matches: 3. The CDR3 is 10 amino acids.

This chain links TRBV29-1 with TRBJ1-1; D remains ambiguous. With 7 bases removed from V and 4 bases from J, the gap between germline ends came to 19 bases. Germline V lookup: CDR1 SQVTM, CDR2 ANQGSEA. The CDR3 is made up of 14 amino acids. The CDR3 sequence is CSALPGGQATEAFF. The DNA of the CDR3 is TGCAGCGCTCTCCCCGGCGGGCAGGCCACTGAAGCTTTCTTT.

J is TRBJ2-4 and V is TRBV4-3; 7 bases match TRBD1. J lost 4 bases, V lost 0 bases, and 3 bases had no gene match. CDR3 length equals 15 residues. Per the germline V gene, CDR1 is LGHNA and CDR2 is YSLEER. The CDR3: CASSQDRDRKNIQYF. In DNA form, the CDR3 reads TGCGCCAGCAGCCAAGATAGGGACAGAAAAAACATTCAGTACTTC.

This chain connects TRBV9 to TRBJ1-5, with 10 bases that match TRBD1. From germline, CDR1 is SGDLS and CDR2 YYNGEE. The CDR3 contains 18 residues. V lost 4 bases, J lost 3 bases, and 13 bases stayed unmatched. CDR3 in DNA: TGTGCCAGCAGCTACAATCTTGGGGGACAGGGGAACAATCAGCCCCAGCATTTT. It codes for CASSYNLGGQGNNQPQHF.

The chain combines TRBV29-1 with TRBJ1-1; 9 nucleotides line up with TRBD1. After removal of 7 bases from V and 5 bases from J, the junction contained 8 bases not matched to a gene. The V gene's germline CDR1 is SQVTM and CDR2 ANQGSEA. The CDR3 is made up of 13 amino acids. This chain's CDR3 is CSAGTGTRTEAFF. The CDR3 DNA reads as TGCAGCGCTGGGACAGGGACCAGGACTGAAGCTTTCTTT.